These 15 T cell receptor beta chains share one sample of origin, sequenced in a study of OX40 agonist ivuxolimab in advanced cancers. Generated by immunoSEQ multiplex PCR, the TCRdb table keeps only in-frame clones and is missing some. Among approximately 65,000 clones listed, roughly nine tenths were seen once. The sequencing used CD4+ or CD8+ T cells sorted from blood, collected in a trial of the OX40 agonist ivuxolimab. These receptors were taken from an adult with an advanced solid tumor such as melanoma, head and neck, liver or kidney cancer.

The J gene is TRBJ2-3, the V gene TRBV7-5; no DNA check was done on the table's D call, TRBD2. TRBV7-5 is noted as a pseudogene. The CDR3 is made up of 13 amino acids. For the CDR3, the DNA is TGTGTCAGAAGCCGAGCTAGCGGGAATACGCAGTATTTT. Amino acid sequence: CVRSRASGNTQYF.

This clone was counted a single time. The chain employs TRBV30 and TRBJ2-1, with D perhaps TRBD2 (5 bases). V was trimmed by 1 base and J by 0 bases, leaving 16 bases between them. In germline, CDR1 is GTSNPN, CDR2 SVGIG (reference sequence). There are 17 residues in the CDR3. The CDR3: CAWSGRGGGRSYNEQFF. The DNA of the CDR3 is TGTGCCTGGAGTGGCCGGGGTGGAGGTCGCTCCTACAATGAGCAGTTCTTC.

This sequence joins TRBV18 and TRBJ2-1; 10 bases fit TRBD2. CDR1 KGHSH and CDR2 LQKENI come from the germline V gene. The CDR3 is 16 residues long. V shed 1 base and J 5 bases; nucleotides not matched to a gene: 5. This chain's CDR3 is CASSPLEAGGHNEQFF. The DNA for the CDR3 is TGTGCCAGCTCACCACTTGAAGCGGGAGGGCACAATGAGCAGTTCTTC. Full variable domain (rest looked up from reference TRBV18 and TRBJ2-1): NAGVMQNPRHLVRRRGQEARLRCSPMKGHSHVYWYRQLPEEGLKFMVYLQKENIIDESGMPKERFSAEFPKEGPSILRIQQVVRGDSAAYFCASSPLEAGGHNEQFFGPGTRLTVL.

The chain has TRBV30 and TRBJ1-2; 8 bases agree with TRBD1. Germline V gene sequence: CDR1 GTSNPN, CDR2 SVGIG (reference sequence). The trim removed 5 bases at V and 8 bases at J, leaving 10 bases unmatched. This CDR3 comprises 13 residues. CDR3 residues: CAWAQGDSLGYTF. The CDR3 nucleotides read TGTGCCTGGGCACAGGGGGACTCCTTGGGCTACACCTTC.

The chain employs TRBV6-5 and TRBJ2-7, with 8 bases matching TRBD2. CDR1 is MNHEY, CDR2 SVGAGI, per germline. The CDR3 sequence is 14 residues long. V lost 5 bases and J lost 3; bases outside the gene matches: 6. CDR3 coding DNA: TGTGCCAGCAGTGCCGGGACTAGTATCTACGAGCAGTACTTC. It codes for CASSAGTSIYEQYF.

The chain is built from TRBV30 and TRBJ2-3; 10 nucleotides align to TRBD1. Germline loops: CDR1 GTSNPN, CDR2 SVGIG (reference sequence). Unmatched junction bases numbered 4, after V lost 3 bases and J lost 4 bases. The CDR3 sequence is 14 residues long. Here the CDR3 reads CAWRTGGAPDTQYF. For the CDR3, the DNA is TGTGCCTGGAGGACAGGGGGCGCCCCAGATACGCAGTATTTT.

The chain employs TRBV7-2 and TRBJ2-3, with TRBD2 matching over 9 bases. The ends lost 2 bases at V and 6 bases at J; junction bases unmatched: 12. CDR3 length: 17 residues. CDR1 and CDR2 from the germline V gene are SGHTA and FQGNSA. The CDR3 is CASSLRAGGPSGDTQYF. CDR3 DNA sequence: TGTGCCAGCAGCTTACGAGCGGGAGGTCCCTCGGGGGATACGCAGTATTTT.

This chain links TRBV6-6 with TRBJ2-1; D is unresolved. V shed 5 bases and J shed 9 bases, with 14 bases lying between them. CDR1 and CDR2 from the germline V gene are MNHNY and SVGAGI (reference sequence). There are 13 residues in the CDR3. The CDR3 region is CASSQYSQGEQFF. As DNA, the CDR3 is TGTGCCAGCAGTCAATACTCTCAAGGTGAGCAGTTCTTC.

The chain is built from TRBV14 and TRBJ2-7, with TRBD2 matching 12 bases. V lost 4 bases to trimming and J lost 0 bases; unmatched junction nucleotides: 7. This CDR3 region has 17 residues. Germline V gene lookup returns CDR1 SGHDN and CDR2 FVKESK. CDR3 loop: CASSRWTSGKSSYEQYF. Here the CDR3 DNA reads TGTGCCAGCAGCCGATGGACTAGCGGGAAAAGCTCCTACGAGCAGTACTTC.

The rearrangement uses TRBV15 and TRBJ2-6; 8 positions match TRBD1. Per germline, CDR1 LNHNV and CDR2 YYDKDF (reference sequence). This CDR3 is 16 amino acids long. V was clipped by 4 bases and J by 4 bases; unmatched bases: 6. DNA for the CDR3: TGTGCCACCAGCACTATAACAGGGGGAGGGGCCAACGTCCTGACTTTC. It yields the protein CATSTITGGGANVLTF.

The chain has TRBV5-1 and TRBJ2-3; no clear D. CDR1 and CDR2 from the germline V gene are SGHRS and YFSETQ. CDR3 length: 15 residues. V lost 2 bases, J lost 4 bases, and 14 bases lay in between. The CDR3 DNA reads TGCGCCAGCAGCTTTCCCTTGGGTAGGGCAGATACGCAGTATTTT. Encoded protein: CASSFPLGRADTQYF. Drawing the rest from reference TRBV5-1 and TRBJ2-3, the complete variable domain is KAGVTQTPRYLIKTRGQQVTLSCSPISGHRSVSWYQQTPGQGLQFLFEYFSETQRNKGNFPGRFSGRQFSNSRSEMNVSTLELGDSALYLCASSFPLGRADTQYFGPGTRLTVL.

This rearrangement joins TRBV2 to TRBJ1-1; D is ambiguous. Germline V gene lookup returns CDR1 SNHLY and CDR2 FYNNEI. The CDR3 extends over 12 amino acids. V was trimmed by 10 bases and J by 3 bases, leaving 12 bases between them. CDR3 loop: CAITRQDTEAFF. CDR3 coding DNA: TGTGCCATAACGAGGCAGGACACTGAAGCTTTCTTT.

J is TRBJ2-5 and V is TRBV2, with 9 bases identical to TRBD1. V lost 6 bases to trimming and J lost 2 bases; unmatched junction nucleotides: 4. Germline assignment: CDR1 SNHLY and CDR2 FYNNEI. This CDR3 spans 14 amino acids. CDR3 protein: CASSLQGAQETQYF. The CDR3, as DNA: TGTGCCAGCAGCCTACAGGGGGCACAAGAGACCCAGTACTTC. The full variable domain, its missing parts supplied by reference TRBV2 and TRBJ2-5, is EPEVTQTPSHQVTQMGQEVILRCVPISNHLYFYWYRQILGQKVEFLVSFYNNEISEKSEIFDDQFSVERPDGSNFTLKIRSTKLEDSAMYFCASSLQGAQETQYFGPGTRLLVL.

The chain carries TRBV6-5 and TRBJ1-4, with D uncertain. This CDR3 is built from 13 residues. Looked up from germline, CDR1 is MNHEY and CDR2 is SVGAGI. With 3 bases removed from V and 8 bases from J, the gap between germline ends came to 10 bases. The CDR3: CASSYQTGEKLFF. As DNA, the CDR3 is TGTGCCAGCAGTTATCAGACCGGGGAAAAACTGTTTTTT.

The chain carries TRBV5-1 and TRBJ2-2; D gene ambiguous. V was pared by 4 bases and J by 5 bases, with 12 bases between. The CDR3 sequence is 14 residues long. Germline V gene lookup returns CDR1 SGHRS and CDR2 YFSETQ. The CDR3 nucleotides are TGCGCCAGCAGCACGGAGTTAGGGACCGGGGAGCTGTTTTTT. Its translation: CASSTELGTGELFF.